The 28 T cell receptor beta chains listed next were all sequenced from one sample in a study of control samples from healthy donors and cancer patients. Here immunoSEQ multiplex PCR was the method, and the copy in TCRdb shows in-frame clones only, minus some. The repertoire holds 150,000 to 200,000 clones, with over 85% as singletons. The sequencing input was blood. These receptors all stem from a man aged 25-45 years in good health.

This clone has just one count. In nucleotides, the CDR3 is TGTGCCAGCAACCACAGAAATCAGCCCCAGCATTTT. Its translation is CASNHRNQPQHF. The J gene is TRBJ1-5, the V gene TRBV6-6, with unresolved D. The germline gives CDR1 MNHNY, CDR2 SVGAGI (reference sequence). This CDR3 contains 12 residues. Trimming removed 7 bases from V and 4 bases from J, with 8 bases in between.

This chain joins TRBV29-1 and TRBJ1-2, with D possibly being TRBD1 (6 bases). This CDR3 contains 13 residues. Germline-derived CDR1 and CDR2 are SQVTM and ANQGSEA. V lost 6 bases, J lost 2 bases, and 13 bases lay in between. The CDR3 protein is CSVRGGANYGYTF. The CDR3 coding sequence is TGCAGCGTCCGGGGGGGGGCCAACTATGGCTACACCTTC.

This clone was recorded once. The genes are TRBV7-9 and TRBJ2-3, with TRBD2 matching over 11 bases. The CDR3 has 16 amino acids. Germline lookup yields CDR1 SEHNR and CDR2 FQNEAQ (reference sequence). The trim removed 5 bases at V and 2 bases at J, leaving 6 bases unmatched. This CDR3 is CASSPISGGATDTQYF. For the CDR3, the DNA is TGTGCCAGCAGCCCCATTAGCGGGGGGGCCACAGATACGCAGTATTTT.

The V and J genes are TRBV29-1 and TRBJ2-2, with 10 positions matching TRBD1. CDR3 length: 16 residues. From germline, CDR1 is SQVTM and CDR2 ANQGSEA. Trimming at V came to 6 bases and at J to 6 bases, leaving 13 bases not matched to a gene. The CDR3 sequence is CSVSRPGQGFAGELFF. In DNA, the CDR3 is TGCAGCGTGTCACGACCGGGACAGGGGTTTGCCGGGGAGCTGTTTTTT.

V gene TRBV18 combines with J gene TRBJ2-5; 14 bases line up with TRBD2. The V gene's germline CDR1 is KGHSH and CDR2 LQKENI. The V segment lost 4 bases and the J segment 4 bases; nucleotides outside the gene matches: 5. The length of the CDR3 is 16 residues. CDR3 DNA: TGTGCCAGCTCACGACTAGCGGGAGGGCTCGGAGAGACCCAGTACTTC. This gives the protein CASSRLAGGLGETQYF.

The chain links TRBV3-1 (or the pseudogene TRBV3-2) to TRBJ1-2; D not certain. This CDR3 region has 17 residues. Germline CDR1 reads LGHDT; CDR2 reads YNNKEL (reference sequence). V shed 1 base and J shed 0 bases, with 15 bases lying between them. CDR3 nucleotides: TGTGCCAGCAGCCAAGGGACTATAGGATGGTCTAACTATGGCTACACCTTC. It encodes CASSQGTIGWSNYGYTF.

This chain links TRBV5-4 with TRBJ2-5; the D call may be TRBD1 or TRBD2 (5 bases each). The CDR3 sequence is 14 residues long. Between the trimmed V and J ends, which lost 3 bases and 2 bases, there was a span of 11 bases. CDR1 and CDR2 (germline): SGHNT, YYREEE (reference sequence). As DNA, the CDR3 is TGTGCCAGCAGCTCGAGGGACGTTCAAGAGACCCAGTACTTC. It yields the protein CASSSRDVQETQYF.

In its sample, this clone was seen a few times. V is TRBV6-6 and J is TRBJ1-1; unclear D gene. The CDR3 totals 13 residues. Germline V CDR1 and CDR2: MNHNY, SVGAGI (reference sequence). The germline V and J ends were trimmed by 5 bases and 0 bases, with 7 bases remaining between them. CDR3 residues: CASSGEMNTEAFF. The CDR3 DNA follows: TGTGCCAGCAGTGGGGAGATGAACACTGAAGCTTTCTTT.

The V gene is TRBV27, the J gene TRBJ2-1; 13 bases align to TRBD2. The ends lost 6 bases at V and 7 bases at J; junction bases unmatched: 6. Germline lookup yields CDR1 MNHEY and CDR2 SMNVEV (reference sequence). This CDR3 spans 15 amino acids. CDR3 region: CASRDLGLAGNEQFF. CDR3 coding DNA: TGTGCCAGCAGAGATTTGGGACTAGCGGGAAATGAGCAGTTCTTC.

The chain employs TRBV9 and TRBJ2-3, with no clear D. Trimming cost V 6 bases and J 0 bases, with 8 bases left between them. Per germline, CDR1 SGDLS and CDR2 YYNGEE. The CDR3 sequence is 13 residues long. CDR3 DNA sequence: TGTGCCAGCACCGGCCTCAGCACAGATACGCAGTATTTT. Translation gives CASTGLSTDTQYF. Full variable domain (outside the CDR3, taken from reference TRBV9 and TRBJ2-3): DSGVTQTPKHLITATGQRVTLRCSPRSGDLSVYWYQQSLDQGLQFLIQYYNGEERAKGNILERFSAQQFPDLHSELNLSSLELGDSALYFCASTGLSTDTQYFGPGTRLTVL.

The CDR3 coding sequence is TGTGCCAGCAGTTTGGGCAGGAGCTCCTACAATGAGCAGTTCTTC. This translates into CASSLGRSSYNEQFF. The V and J genes are TRBV27 and TRBJ2-1; D not resolved. Trimming shortened V by 3 bases and J by 0 bases, and 9 bases separated the two germline ends. The CDR3 has 15 amino acids. CDR1 and CDR2 from the germline V gene are MNHEY and SMNVEV (reference sequence).

The V call is TRBV5-1, the J call TRBJ1-1, with D tentatively TRBD1 (5 bases). This CDR3 is 13 amino acids long. Germline CDR1 is SGHRS and CDR2 is YFSETQ. The V end lost 4 bases, the J end lost 9 bases, and 16 bases lay between the germline ends. CDR3 sequence reads: CASSPFGTGQAFF. The CDR3 DNA follows: TGCGCCAGCAGCCCCTTCGGGACCGGGCAAGCTTTCTTT.

J is TRBJ2-5 and V is TRBV25-1; 9 nucleotides line up with TRBD2. In germline, CDR1 is MGHDK, CDR2 SYGVNS. The length of the CDR3 is 15 residues. Trimming removed 6 bases from V and 1 base from J; junction bases left unmatched: 6. CDR3 amino acids: CASRGASGAQETQYF. The CDR3 nucleotides read TGTGCCAGCAGGGGGGCTAGCGGGGCCCAAGAGACCCAGTACTTC.

This clone was found once. V is TRBV14 and J is TRBJ2-7, with 9 bases lining up with TRBD2. Germline-derived CDR1 and CDR2 are SGHDN and FVKESK. The CDR3 has 15 residues. V shed 4 bases and J 2 bases; nucleotides not matched to a gene: 6. The DNA of the CDR3 is TGTGCCAGCAGCCTAGCCCCTAGCGGGACCTACGAGCAGTACTTC. This translates into CASSLAPSGTYEQYF.

This clone is a singleton in its sample. This sample includes further DNA sequences coding for the same CDR3. This chain uses TRBV6-2 or TRBV6-3 with TRBJ1-1; weak D call: TRBD1 (5 bases). CDR3 length equals 13 residues. Trimming left V 3 bases short and J 1 base short, with 6 bases between. Germline V CDR1 and CDR2: MNHEY, SVGEGT. Here the CDR3 DNA reads TGTGCCAGCAGTTATCAGGGGAACACTGAAGCTTTCTTT. Translated: CASSYQGNTEAFF.

Worth noting for this clone: As the CDR3 is not closed by the conserved phenylalanine or tryptophan, this likely results from a read error. No DNA is shown, since the ends of the CDR3 on it are uncertain; the CDR3 is the one TCRdb lists. The chain joins TRBV9 to TRBJ2-3; whether TRBD2, the table's D call, matches the DNA was not checked. The CDR3 sequence runs 13 residues, both termini included. Germline CDR1 is SGDLS and CDR2 is YYNGEE. The CDR3 spells CASSVTGTSGLSL.

The chain carries TRBV4-3 and TRBJ1-6; the D is unclear. Trimming removed 0 bases at V and 0 bases at J, with 15 bases between. The CDR3 length is 19 residues. In germline, CDR1 is LGHNA, CDR2 YSLEER. The chain's CDR3 is CASSQDPVRTSSYNSPLHF. The CDR3 DNA reads TGCGCCAGCAGCCAAGACCCGGTTCGCACGAGCTCCTATAATTCACCCCTCCACTTT.

The V call is TRBV6-5, the J call TRBJ2-7; 9 nucleotides match TRBD1. The germline V gene has CDR1 MNHEY and CDR2 SVGAGI. Trimming at V came to 4 bases and at J to 1 base, leaving 5 bases not matched to a gene. The CDR3 has 15 amino acids. The CDR3 sequence is CASSFGTGNSYEQYF. The CDR3 DNA is TGTGCCAGCAGTTTCGGGACAGGGAATTCCTACGAGCAGTACTTC.

This chain connects TRBV25-1 to TRBJ2-2; possible D gene TRBD1, 5 bases. CDR3 length: 15 residues. Germline loops: CDR1 MGHDK, CDR2 SYGVNS. V lost 4 bases, J lost 0 bases, and 9 bases lay in between. The CDR3 is CASSVTDANTGELFF. In DNA form, the CDR3 reads TGTGCCAGCAGTGTGACAGACGCGAACACCGGGGAGCTGTTTTTT.

The gene calls are TRBV10-3 and TRBJ1-1; D uncertain. V was shortened by 6 bases and J by 1 base, with 6 bases between the two germline ends. CDR1 is ENHRY, CDR2 SYGVKD, per germline. The CDR3 is made up of 12 amino acids. The CDR3 nucleotides read TGTGCCATCAGCCCCACGAACACTGAAGCTTTCTTT. This gives the protein CAISPTNTEAFF.

The rearrangement links TRBV13 to TRBJ2-3; weak D call: TRBD2 (5 bases). Trimming took 3 bases from V and 4 from J, leaving 11 bases between them. Per germline, CDR1 PRHDT and CDR2 FYEKMQ (reference sequence). The CDR3 runs to 14 residues. Here the CDR3 reads CASSFVPGSDTQYF. The CDR3 DNA sequence: TGTGCCAGCAGCTTCGTCCCGGGGTCAGATACGCAGTATTTT.

The chain carries TRBV7-8 and TRBJ1-2; weak D call: TRBD1 (5 bases). CDR1 is SGHVS, CDR2 FQNEAQ, per germline. V dropped 5 bases and J dropped 7 bases, with 11 bases sitting between them. The CDR3 spans 12 residues. The CDR3 DNA sequence: TGTGCCAGCAGCACCACCAGGGTTGGCTACACCTTC. As protein: CASSTTRVGYTF.

This chain joins TRBV6-6 and TRBJ2-7; 8 bases map to TRBD2. The germline CDR1 and CDR2 sequences are MNHNY and SVGAGI (reference sequence). V gave up 6 bases and J gave up 2 bases; unmatched junction bases: 9. The CDR3 extends over 15 amino acids. CDR3 sequence reads: CASRRLAGDTYEQYF. In DNA form, the CDR3 reads TGTGCCAGCAGGCGTCTAGCGGGTGATACCTACGAGCAGTACTTC.

This CDR3 is CASSPAGTSGGGTDTQYF. In DNA form, the CDR3 reads TGTGCCAGCAGCCCAGCCGGGACTAGCGGGGGCGGCACAGATACGCAGTATTTT. The chain has TRBV4-2 and TRBJ2-3; TRBD2 agrees at 14 bases. The CDR3 is 18 residues long. CDR1 and CDR2 (germline): LGHNA, YNFKEQ. The J segment lost 1 base and the V segment lost 4 bases, leaving 7 bases of the junction unmatched.

V and J are TRBV6-6 and TRBJ2-7; D not certain. From germline, CDR1 is MNHNY and CDR2 SVGAGI (reference sequence). The CDR3 runs 12 residues. V gave up 7 bases and J gave up 3 bases, with 10 bases separating them. The CDR3 DNA is TGTGCCAGCACTCCTAACCGCTACGAGCAGTACTTC. Protein product: CASTPNRYEQYF.

V and J are TRBV2 and TRBJ2-1, with TRBD1 matching 7 bases. The ends lost 4 bases at V and 5 bases at J; junction bases unmatched: 11. Germline loops: CDR1 SNHLY, CDR2 FYNNEI. This CDR3 is built from 16 residues. CDR3 sequence (DNA): TGTGCCAGCAGTGCCCAACAGGGGTCGGCTAACAATGAGCAGTTCTTC. Translation gives CASSAQQGSANNEQFF.

The genes are TRBV7-9 and TRBJ2-1, with 7 bases fitting TRBD2. This CDR3 is built from 15 residues. The trim removed 4 bases at V and 4 bases at J, leaving 7 bases unmatched. Germline V lookup: CDR1 SEHNR, CDR2 FQNEAQ (reference sequence). The CDR3 DNA follows: TGTGCCAGCAGCTCCTCGGGACTACTATACAATGAGCAGTTCTTC. Protein product: CASSSSGLLYNEQFF.

The V call is TRBV14, the J call TRBJ2-1, with 7 nucleotides matching TRBD2. Germline CDR1 and CDR2: SGHDN and FVKESK. V shed 4 bases, J shed 6 bases, and the junction held 6 bases outside the gene matches. The CDR3 runs to 14 residues. The CDR3 region is CASSPFLAANEQFF. CDR3 coding DNA: TGTGCCAGCAGCCCTTTTCTAGCGGCCAATGAGCAGTTCTTC.